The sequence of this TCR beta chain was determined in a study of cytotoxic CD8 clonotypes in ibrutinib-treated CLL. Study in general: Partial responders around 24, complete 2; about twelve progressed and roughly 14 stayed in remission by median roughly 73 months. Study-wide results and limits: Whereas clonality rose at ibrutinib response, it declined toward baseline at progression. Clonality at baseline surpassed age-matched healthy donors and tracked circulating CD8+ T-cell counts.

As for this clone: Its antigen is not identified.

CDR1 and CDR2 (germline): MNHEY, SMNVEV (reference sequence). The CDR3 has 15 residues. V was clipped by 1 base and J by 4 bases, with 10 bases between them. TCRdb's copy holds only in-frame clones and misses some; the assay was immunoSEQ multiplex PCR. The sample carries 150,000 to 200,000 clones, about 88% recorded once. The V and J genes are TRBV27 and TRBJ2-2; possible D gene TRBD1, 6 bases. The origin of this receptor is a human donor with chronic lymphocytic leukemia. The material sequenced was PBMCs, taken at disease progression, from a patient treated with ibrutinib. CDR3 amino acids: CASSLYQGSTGELFF. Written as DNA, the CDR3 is TGTGCCAGCAGTTTATATCAGGGGAGCACCGGGGAGCTGTTTTTT.